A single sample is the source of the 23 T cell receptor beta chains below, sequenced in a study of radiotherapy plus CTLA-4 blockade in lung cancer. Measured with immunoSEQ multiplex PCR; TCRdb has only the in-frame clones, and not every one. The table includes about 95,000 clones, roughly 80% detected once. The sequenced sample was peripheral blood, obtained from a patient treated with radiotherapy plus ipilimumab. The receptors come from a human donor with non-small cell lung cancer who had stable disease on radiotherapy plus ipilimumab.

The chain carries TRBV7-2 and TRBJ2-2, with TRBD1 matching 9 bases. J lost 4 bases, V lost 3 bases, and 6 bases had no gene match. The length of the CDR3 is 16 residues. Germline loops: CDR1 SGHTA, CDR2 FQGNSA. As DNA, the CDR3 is TGTGCCAGCAGCTTGGGCCGGGACAGGGCCACCGGGGAGCTGTTTTTT. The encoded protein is CASSLGRDRATGELFF.

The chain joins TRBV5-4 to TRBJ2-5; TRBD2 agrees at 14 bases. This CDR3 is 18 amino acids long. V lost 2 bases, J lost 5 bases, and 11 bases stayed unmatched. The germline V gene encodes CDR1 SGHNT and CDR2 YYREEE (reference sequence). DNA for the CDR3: TGTGCCAGCAGCTTCGGACTAGCGGGAGGTCAAGGGGGGGAGACCCAGTACTTC. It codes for CASSFGLAGGQGGETQYF.

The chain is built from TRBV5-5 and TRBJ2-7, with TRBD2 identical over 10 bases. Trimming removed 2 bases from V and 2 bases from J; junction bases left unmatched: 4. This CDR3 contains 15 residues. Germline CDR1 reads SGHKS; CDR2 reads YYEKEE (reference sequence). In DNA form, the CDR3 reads TGTGCCAGCAGCTTAGCGGGGGGGCCTACCTACGAGCAGTACTTC. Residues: CASSLAGGPTYEQYF.

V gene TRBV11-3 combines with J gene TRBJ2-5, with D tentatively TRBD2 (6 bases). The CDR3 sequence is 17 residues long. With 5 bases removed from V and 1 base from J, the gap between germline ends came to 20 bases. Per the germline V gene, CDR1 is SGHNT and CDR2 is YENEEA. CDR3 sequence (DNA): TGTGCCAGCAGCCCCGGGGAAGGGGCGCGGGGCCAAGAGACCCAGTACTTC. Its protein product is CASSPGEGARGQETQYF.

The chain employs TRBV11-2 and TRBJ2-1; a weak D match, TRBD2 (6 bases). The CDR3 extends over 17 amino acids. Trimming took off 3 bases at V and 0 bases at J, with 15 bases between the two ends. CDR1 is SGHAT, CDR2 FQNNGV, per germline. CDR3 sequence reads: CASSFFFAGSSYNEQFF. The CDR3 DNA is TGTGCCAGCAGCTTTTTTTTTGCGGGGAGCTCCTACAATGAGCAGTTCTTC. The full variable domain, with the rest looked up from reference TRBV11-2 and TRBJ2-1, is EAGVAQSPRYKIIEKRQSVAFWCNPISGHATLYWYQQILGQGPKLLIQFQNNGVVDDSQLPKDRFSAERLKGVDSTLKIQPAKLEDSAVYLCASSFFFAGSSYNEQFFGPGTRLTVL.

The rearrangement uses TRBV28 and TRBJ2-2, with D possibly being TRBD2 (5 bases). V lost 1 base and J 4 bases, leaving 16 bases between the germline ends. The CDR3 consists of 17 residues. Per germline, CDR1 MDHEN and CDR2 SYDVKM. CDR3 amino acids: CASSLYRAPGGTGELFF. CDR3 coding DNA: TGTGCCAGCAGTTTATACCGGGCCCCCGGAGGCACCGGGGAGCTGTTTTTT.

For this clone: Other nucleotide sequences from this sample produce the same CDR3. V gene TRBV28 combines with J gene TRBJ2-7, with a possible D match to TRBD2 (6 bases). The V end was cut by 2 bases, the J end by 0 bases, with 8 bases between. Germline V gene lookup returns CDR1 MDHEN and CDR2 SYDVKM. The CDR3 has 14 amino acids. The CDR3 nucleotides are TGTGCCAGCAGTTTAACCGGGGGCTCCTACGAGCAGTACTTC. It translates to CASSLTGGSYEQYF. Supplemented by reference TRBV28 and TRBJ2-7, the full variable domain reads DVKVTQSSRYLVKRTGEKVFLECVQDMDHENMFWYRQDPGLGLRLIYFSYDVKMKEKGDIPEGYSVSREKKERFSLILESASTNQTSMYLCASSLTGGSYEQYFGPGTRLTVT.

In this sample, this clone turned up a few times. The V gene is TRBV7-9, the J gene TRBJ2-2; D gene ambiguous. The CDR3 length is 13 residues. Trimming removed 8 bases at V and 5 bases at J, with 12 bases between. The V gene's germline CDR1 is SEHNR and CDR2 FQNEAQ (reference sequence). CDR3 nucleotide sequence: TGTGCCAGCCGACCTCCAAGAACCGGGGAGCTGTTTTTT. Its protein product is CASRPPRTGELFF. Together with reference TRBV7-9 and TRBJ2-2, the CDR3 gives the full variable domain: DTGVSQNPRHKITKRGQNVTFRCDPISEHNRLYWYRQTLGQGPEFLTYFQNEAQLEKSRLLSDRFSAERPKGSFSTLEIQRTEQGDSAMYLCASRPPRTGELFFGEGSRLTVL.

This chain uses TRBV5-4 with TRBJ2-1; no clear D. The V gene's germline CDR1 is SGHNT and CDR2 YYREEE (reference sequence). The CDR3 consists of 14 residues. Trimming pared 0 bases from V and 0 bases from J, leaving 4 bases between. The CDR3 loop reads CASSLVSSYNEQFF. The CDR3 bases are TGTGCCAGCAGCTTGGTCAGCTCCTACAATGAGCAGTTCTTC.

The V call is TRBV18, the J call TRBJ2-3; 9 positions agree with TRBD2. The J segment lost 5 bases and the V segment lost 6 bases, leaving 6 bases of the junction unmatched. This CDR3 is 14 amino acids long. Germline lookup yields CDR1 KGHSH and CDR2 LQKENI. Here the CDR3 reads CASSRTSEGDTQYF. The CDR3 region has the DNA TGTGCCAGCTCCCGGACTAGCGAGGGAGATACGCAGTATTTT.

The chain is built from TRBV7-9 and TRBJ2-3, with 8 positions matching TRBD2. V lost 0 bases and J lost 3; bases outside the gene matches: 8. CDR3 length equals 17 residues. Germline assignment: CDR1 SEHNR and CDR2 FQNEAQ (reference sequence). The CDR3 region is CASSLAQSGRNTDTQYF. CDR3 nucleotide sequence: TGTGCCAGCAGCTTAGCGCAGAGCGGGAGAAATACAGATACGCAGTATTTT.

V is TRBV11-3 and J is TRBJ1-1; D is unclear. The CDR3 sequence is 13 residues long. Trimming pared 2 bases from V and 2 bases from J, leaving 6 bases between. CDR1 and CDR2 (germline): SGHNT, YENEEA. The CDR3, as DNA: TGTGCCAGCAGCTTAAAGGGTAACACTGAAGCTTTCTTT. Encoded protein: CASSLKGNTEAFF.

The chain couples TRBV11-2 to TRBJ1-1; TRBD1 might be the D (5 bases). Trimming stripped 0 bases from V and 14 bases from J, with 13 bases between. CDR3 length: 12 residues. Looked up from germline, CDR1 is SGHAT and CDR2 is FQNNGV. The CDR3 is CASSLEPGRVFF. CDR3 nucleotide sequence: TGTGCCAGCAGCTTAGAACCGGGGCGCGTCTTCTTT.

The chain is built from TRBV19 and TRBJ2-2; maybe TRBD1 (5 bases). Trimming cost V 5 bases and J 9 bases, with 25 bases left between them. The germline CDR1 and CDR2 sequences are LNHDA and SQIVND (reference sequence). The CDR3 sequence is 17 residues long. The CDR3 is CASSRIQGVIGLRELFF. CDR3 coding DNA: TGTGCCAGTAGTCGAATCCAGGGTGTTATTGGGTTAAGGGAGCTGTTTTTT.

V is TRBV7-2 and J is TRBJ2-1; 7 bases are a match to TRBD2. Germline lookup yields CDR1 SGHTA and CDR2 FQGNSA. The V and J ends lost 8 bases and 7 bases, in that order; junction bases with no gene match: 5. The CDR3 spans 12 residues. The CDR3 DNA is TGTGCCAGCCGCTCCGGGGGGAATGAGCAGTTCTTC. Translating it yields CASRSGGNEQFF.

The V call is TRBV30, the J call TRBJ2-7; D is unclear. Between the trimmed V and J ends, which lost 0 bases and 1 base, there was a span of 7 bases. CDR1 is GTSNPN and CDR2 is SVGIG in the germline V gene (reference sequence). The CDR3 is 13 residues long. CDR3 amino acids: CAWSVQTSYEQYF. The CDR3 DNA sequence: TGTGCCTGGAGTGTACAGACATCCTACGAGCAGTACTTC.

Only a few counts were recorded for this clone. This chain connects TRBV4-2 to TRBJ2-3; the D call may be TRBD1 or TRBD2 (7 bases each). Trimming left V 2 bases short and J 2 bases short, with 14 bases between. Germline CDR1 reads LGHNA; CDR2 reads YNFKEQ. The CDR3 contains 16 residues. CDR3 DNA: TGTGCCAGCAGCCAACTCCAGGGGGGGCCCACAGATACGCAGTATTTT. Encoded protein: CASSQLQGGPTDTQYF.

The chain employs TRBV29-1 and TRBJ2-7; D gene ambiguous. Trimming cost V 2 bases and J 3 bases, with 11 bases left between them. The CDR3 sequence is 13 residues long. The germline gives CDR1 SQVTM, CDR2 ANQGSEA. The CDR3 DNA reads TGCAGCGTTGAATCAGTTTCAGGCTACGAGCAGTACTTC. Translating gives CSVESVSGYEQYF.

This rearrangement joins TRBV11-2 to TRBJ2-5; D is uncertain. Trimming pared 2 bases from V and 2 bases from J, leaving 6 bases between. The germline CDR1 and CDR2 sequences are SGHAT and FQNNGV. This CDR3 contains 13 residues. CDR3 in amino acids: CASSLRRQETQYF. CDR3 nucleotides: TGTGCCAGCAGCTTAAGGCGGCAAGAGACCCAGTACTTC.

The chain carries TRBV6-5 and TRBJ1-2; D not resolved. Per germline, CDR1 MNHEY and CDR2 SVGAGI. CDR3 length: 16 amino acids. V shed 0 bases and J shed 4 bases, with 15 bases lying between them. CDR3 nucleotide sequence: TGTGCCAGCAGTTACTCGAGAGGGTCAGACTCCTATGGCTACACCTTC. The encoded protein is CASSYSRGSDSYGYTF.

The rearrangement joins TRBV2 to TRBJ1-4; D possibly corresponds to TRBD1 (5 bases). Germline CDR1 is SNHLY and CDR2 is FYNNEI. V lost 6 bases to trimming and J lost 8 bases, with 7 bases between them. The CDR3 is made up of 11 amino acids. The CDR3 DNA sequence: TGTGCCAGCAGGGCAGGGGAAAAACTGTTTTTT. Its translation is CASRAGEKLFF.

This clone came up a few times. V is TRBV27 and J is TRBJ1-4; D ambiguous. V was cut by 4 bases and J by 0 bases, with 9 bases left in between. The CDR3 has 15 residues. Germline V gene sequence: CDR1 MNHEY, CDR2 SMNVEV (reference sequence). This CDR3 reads CASSSRPATNEKLFF. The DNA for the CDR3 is TGTGCCAGCAGTTCCCGCCCCGCAACTAATGAAAAACTGTTTTTT. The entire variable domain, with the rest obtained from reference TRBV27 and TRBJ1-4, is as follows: EAQVTQNPRYLITVTGKKLTVTCSQNMNHEYMSWYRQDPGLGLRQIYYSMNVEVTDKGDVPEGYKVSRKEKRNFPLILESPSPNQTSLYFCASSSRPATNEKLFFGSGTQLSVL.

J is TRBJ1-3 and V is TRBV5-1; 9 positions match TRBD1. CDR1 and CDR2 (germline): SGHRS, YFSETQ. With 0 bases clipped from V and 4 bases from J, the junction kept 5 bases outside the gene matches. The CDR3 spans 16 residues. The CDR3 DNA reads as TGCGCCAGCAGCTTGGCGGGACAGGGTACCGGAAACACCATATATTTT. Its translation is CASSLAGQGTGNTIYF.